The present entry profiles one TCR beta chain with its context. The assay was immunoSEQ multiplex PCR, and TCRdb's table has in-frame clones only and misses some. The sample shows approximately 200,000 clones, approximately 80% of them seen only once. The V end lost 3 bases, the J end lost 4 bases, and 11 bases lay between the germline ends. The CDR3 contains 14 residues. Germline CDR1 reads KGHDR; CDR2 reads SFDVKD. The data were obtained in a study of blood T cell repertoires in COVID-19. The clonotype originates from a man aged 60 to 69 who had recovered from COVID-19. The sample comprised PBMCs or T cells enriched from blood (not recorded which). The rearrangement joins TRBV24-1 to TRBJ1-2; D possibly corresponds to TRBD1 (6 bases). In DNA form, the CDR3 reads TGTGCCACCAGTGATAATACAGGGAGCTATGGCTACACCTTC. It yields the protein CATSDNTGSYGYTF.